The 10 T cell receptor beta chains presented below share a single source sample, sequenced in a study of post-analysis software for immune sequencing data (dated by TCRdb to the mid-2010s). Points the paper makes about the study in general: Four to six TRBV segments, including TRBV5-6, TRBV5-1 and TRBV20-1, were significantly more frequent in patients than controls.

The library was made by PCR. Sequencing used an Illumina HiSeq 2500. To reduce PCR and sequencing biases, unique molecular identifiers were built into the TCR beta cDNA libraries. Clones were called with MiXCR by TCRdb after fastp trimmed the public reads at Q25, and only in-frame beta chains were retained. Each entry is one CDR3 protein sequence, shown with its most common DNA and genes. Counted in this sample were about 260,000 distinct CDR3 sequences; 30% to 45% of them appeared once. Approximately 4.6% of the sample lies in the top ten. These TCRs' antigens remain unknown. What was sequenced was blood. These TCRs come from a girl aged 5-17 years with multiple sclerosis.

Turning to this clonotype: This may stem from a read error, because a much larger clone lies one nucleotide away. This likely comes from a read error, as the CDR3 has no conserved phenylalanine or tryptophan at its end. V usage is TRBV7-9 and J usage is TRBJ1-2; D uncertain. This CDR3 contains 14 residues. Trimming took 7 bases from V and 1 from J, leaving 13 bases between them. Germline lookup yields CDR1 SEHNR and CDR2 FQNEAQ (reference sequence). As DNA, the CDR3 is TGTGCCAGCACCAGGAGAGAAGATAACTATGGCTACACCGTC. It encodes CASTRREDNYGYTV.

This clonotype was seen repeatedly, ten times or more. The rearrangement links TRBV20-1 to TRBJ1-5; perhaps TRBD1 as D (5 bases). This CDR3 spans 13 amino acids. The germline V and J ends were trimmed by 6 bases and 6 bases, with 15 bases remaining between them. CDR1 is DFQATT, CDR2 SNEGSKA, per germline (reference sequence). In nucleotides, the CDR3 is TGCAGTGCGCCTCAGGGTTCGGGTCAGCCCCAGCATTTT. Translation gives CSAPQGSGQPQHF.

This clonotype occurred many times. V usage is TRBV5-1 and J usage is TRBJ2-5; 11 nucleotides match TRBD2. This CDR3 is 18 amino acids long. Per germline, CDR1 SGHRS and CDR2 YFSETQ. V trimming: 3 bases; J trimming: 5 bases; junction bases outside the gene matches: 15. The CDR3 DNA follows: TGCGCCAGCAGCTGGGCACTAGCGGGAGCCTTCAGGAGGGAGACCCAGTACTTC. It is translated as CASSWALAGAFRRETQYF.

The V and J genes are TRBV4-3 and TRBJ1-2; 11 nucleotides line up with TRBD1. Germline-derived CDR1 and CDR2 are LGHNA and YSLEER. This CDR3 has 16 amino acids. V gave up 3 bases and J gave up 5 bases; unmatched junction bases: 8. The CDR3 region is CASSHVDRDRGYGYTF. CDR3 bases: TGCGCCAGCAGCCATGTAGACCGGGACAGGGGGTATGGCTACACCTTC.

This clonotype was detected many times. This chain connects TRBV13 to TRBJ2-1; no firm D call. CDR1 and CDR2 from the germline V gene are PRHDT and FYEKMQ (reference sequence). Trimming took off 0 bases at V and 10 bases at J, with 7 bases between the two ends. The CDR3 consists of 12 residues. The CDR3 spells CASSLGRAEQFF. In nucleotides, the CDR3 is TGTGCCAGCAGCTTAGGACGAGCGGAGCAGTTCTTC.

The chain is built from TRBV28 and TRBJ1-2; TRBD1 matches 7 bases. In germline, CDR1 is MDHEN, CDR2 SYDVKM. The CDR3 has 14 residues. The J segment lost 8 bases and the V segment lost 4 bases, leaving 10 bases of the junction unmatched. The CDR3 protein is CASSSRDSFRGYTF. CDR3 nucleotides: TGTGCCAGCAGTTCCCGGGACAGCTTTCGGGGCTACACCTTC.

The V gene is TRBV7-2, the J gene TRBJ2-5; D gene ambiguous. Germline V gene data show CDR1 as SGHTA and CDR2 as FQGNSA. There are 14 residues in the CDR3. Trimming stripped 5 bases from V and 1 base from J, with 11 bases between. The CDR3 loop reads CASSGTIFQETQYF. Written as DNA, the CDR3 is TGTGCCAGCAGCGGCACGATATTCCAAGAGACCCAGTACTTC.

This clonotype turned up a few times. It may be a read error: a sequence one base away is much more abundant. The V call is TRBV5-1, the J call TRBJ1-2; D remains unclear. The CDR3 is 13 residues long. Germline CDR1 reads SGHRS; CDR2 reads YFSETQ. The V gene lost 1 base and the J gene lost 4 bases, with 8 bases spanning the gap. CDR3 loop: CASSLKGCYGYTF. The CDR3 DNA follows: TGCGCCAGCAGCTTGAAGGGCTGCTATGGCTACACCTTC.

This clonotype was recorded at least ten times. The gene calls are TRBV29-1 and TRBJ1-1; tentative D call: TRBD1 (5 bases). V was clipped by 4 bases and J by 1 base, with 19 bases between them. This CDR3 has 16 residues. Germline V gene data show CDR1 as SQVTM and CDR2 as ANQGSEA. CDR3 DNA: TGCAGCGTTGGAGGGGCACAGTTCCCGAGGAACACTGAAGCTTTCTTT. Amino acids: CSVGGAQFPRNTEAFF.

The gene calls are TRBV7-3 and TRBJ2-6; D possibly corresponds to TRBD1 (5 bases). Germline-derived CDR1 and CDR2 are SGHTA and FQGTGA. This CDR3 is 16 amino acids long. Trimming shortened V by 6 bases and J by 4 bases, and 16 bases separated the two germline ends. The CDR3 spells CASSNILGAGANVLTF. The CDR3 bases are TGTGCCAGCAGTAATATCCTAGGGGCAGGGGCCAACGTCCTGACTTTC.